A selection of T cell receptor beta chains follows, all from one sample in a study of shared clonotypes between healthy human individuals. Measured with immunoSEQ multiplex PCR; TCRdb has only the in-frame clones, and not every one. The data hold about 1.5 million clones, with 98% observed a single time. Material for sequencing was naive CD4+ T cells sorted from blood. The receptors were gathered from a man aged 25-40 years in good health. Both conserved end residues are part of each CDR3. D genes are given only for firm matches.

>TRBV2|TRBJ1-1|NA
CATKGMTGLNTEAFF
TGTGCCACCAAGGGTATGACAGGATTGAACACTGAAGCTTTCTTT
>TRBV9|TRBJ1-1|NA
CASSRQDRNTEAFF
TGTGCCAGCAGCCGACAGGACAGGAACACTGAAGCTTTCTTT
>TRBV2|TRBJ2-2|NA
CASNPLRVFTGELFF
TGTGCCAGCAATCCCCTCAGGGTATTCACCGGGGAGCTGTTTTTT
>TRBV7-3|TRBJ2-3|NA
CASRPRGLSTDTQYF
TGTGCCAGCAGGCCCCGGGGTCTTAGCACAGATACGCAGTATTTT
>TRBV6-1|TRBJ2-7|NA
CASYSPLAYEQYF
TGTGCCAGTTACAGCCCACTAGCCTACGAGCAGTACTTC
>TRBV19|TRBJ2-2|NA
CASSKGAANTGELFF
TGTGCCAGTAGTAAGGGAGCTGCGAACACCGGGGAGCTGTTTTTT
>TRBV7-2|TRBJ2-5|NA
CASSPRGASETQYF
TGTGCCAGCAGCCCCCGCGGGGCATCAGAGACCCAGTACTTC
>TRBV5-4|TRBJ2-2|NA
CASSPTGSDTGELFF
TGTGCCAGCAGCCCGACAGGTAGTGACACCGGGGAGCTGTTTTTT
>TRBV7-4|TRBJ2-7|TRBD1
CASSLGTGGFGEQYF
TGTGCCAGCAGCTTAGGGACAGGGGGCTTTGGCGAGCAGTACTTC
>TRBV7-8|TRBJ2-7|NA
CASSPGHNSYEQYF
TGTGCCAGCAGCCCGGGACACAACTCCTACGAGCAGTACTTC
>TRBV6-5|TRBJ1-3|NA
CASSLYGRGIGNTIYF
TGTGCCAGCAGTTTGTATGGCAGGGGCATTGGAAACACCATATATTTT
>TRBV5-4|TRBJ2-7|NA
CASSLDRPREQYF
TGTGCCAGCAGCTTGGACAGACCTAGGGAGCAGTACTTC
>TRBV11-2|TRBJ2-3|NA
CASSLGLKATDTQYF
TGTGCCAGCAGCTTAGGGTTAAAGGCCACAGATACGCAGTATTTT
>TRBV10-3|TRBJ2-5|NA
CAIADLLSRETQYF
TGTGCCATCGCGGACCTTTTAAGCCGGGAGACCCAGTACTTC
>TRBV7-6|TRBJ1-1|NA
CASSLIRSEAFF
TGTGCCAGCAGCTTAATTAGAAGTGAAGCTTTCTTT